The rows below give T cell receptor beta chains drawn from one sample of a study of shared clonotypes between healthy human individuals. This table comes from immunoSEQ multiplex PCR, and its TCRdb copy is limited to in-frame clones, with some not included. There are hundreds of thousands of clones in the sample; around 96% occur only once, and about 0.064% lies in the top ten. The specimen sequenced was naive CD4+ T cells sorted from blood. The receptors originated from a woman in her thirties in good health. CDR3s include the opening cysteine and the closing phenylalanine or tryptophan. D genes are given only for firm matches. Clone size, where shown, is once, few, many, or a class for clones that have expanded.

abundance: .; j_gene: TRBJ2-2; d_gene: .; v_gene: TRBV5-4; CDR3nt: TGTGCCAGCAGCTCGGGGGACTTCACCGGGGAGCTGTTTTTT; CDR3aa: CASSSGDFTGELFF
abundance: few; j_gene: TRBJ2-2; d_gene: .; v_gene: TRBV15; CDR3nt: TGTGCCACCAGCGACTCCGGGGAGCTGTTTTTT; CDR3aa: CATSDSGELFF
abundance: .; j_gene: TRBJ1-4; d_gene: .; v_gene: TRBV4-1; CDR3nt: TGCGCCAGCAGCCAGTTTGGAGCGAATGAAAAACTGTTTTTT; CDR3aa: CASSQFGANEKLFF
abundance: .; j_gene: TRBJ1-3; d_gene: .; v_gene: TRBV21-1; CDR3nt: TGTGCCAGCAGCCGGGACAATCGGGCTGGGGGAAACACCATATATTTT; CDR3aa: CASSRDNRAGGNTIYF
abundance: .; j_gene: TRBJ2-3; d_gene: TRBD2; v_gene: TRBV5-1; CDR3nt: TGCGCCAGCAGCTTTAATAGCGGGAGTAACTCAGATACGCAGTATTTT; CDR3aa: CASSFNSGSNSDTQYF
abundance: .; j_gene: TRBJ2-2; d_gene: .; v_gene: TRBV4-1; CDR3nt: TGCGCCAGCAGCCAAGTATTATCCGGATCCGGGGAGCTGTTTTTT; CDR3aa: CASSQVLSGSGELFF
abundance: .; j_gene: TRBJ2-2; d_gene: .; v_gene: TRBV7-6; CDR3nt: TGTGCCAGCAGACCGCGGACCGAAGAAAGCGGGGAGCTGTTTTTT; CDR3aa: CASRPRTEESGELFF
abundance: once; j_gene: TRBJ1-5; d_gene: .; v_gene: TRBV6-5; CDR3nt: TGTGCCAGCAGTTATGGGGGGCACGGTCAGCCCCAGCATTTT; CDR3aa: CASSYGGHGQPQHF
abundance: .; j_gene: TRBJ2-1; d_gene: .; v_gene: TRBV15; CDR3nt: TGTGCCACCAGCAGAGTCCGGGACCACAATGAGCAGTTCTTC; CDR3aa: CATSRVRDHNEQFF
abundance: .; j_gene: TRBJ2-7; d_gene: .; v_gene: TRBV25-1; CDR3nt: TGTGCCAGCAAAGACAGGAGCTCCTACGAGCAGTACTTC; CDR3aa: CASKDRSSYEQYF
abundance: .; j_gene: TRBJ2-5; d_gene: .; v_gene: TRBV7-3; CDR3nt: TGTGCCAGCAGCTTAAAGGGGCCCCTCCAAGAGACCCAGTACTTC; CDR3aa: CASSLKGPLQETQYF
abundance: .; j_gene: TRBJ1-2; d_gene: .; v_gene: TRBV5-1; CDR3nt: TGCGCCAGCAGCAGCGGACAGCGGGTAGGCTACACCTTC; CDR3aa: CASSSGQRVGYTF
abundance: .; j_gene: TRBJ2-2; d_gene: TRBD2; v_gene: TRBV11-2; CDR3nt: TGTGCCAGCAGCCCCCGGGGGGTGAACACCGGGGAGCTGTTTTTT; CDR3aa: CASSPRGVNTGELFF
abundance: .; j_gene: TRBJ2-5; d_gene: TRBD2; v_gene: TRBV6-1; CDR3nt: TGTGCCAGCCGCGAGTGGGGCGGGAGCGAGACCCAGTACTTC; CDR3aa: CASREWGGSETQYF
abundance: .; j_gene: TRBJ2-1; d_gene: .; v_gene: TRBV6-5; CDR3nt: TGTGCCAGCAGTTACGGGAGCTCCTACAATGAGCAGTTCTTC; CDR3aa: CASSYGSSYNEQFF
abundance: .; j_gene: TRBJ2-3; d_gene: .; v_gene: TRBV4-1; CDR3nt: TGCGCCAGCAGCCAACCGCTAATAGGTGGAAGCACAGATACGCAGTATTTT; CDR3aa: CASSQPLIGGSTDTQYF
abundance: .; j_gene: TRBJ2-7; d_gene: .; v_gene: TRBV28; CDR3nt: TGTGCCAGCAGTTACTCCTATCACGGGCCCTCCTACGAGCAGTACTTC; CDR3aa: CASSYSYHGPSYEQYF
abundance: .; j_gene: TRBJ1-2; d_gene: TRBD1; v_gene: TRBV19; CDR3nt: TGTGCCAGTAGTCCAGGGACAGTGGGAGGCTATGGCTACACCTTC; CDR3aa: CASSPGTVGGYGYTF
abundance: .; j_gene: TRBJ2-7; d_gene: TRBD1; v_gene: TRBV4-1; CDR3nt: TGCGCCAGCAGCCAAGGACTCGGCCCGGGACAGGAATCCTACGAGCAGTACTTC; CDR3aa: CASSQGLGPGQESYEQYF
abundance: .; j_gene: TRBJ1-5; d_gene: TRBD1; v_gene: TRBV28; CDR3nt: TGTGCCAGCAAGGTGGGACAGGGAGGACAGCCCCAGCATTTT; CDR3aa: CASKVGQGGQPQHF
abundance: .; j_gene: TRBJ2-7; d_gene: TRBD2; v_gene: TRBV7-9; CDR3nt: TGTGCCAGCACCCAGGGAGGCGGGAGCAACGAGCAGTACTTC; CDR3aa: CASTQGGGSNEQYF
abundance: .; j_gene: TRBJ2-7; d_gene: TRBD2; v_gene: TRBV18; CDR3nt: TGTGCCAGCTCACCGGCTAGCGGCTACGAGCAGTACTTC; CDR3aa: CASSPASGYEQYF
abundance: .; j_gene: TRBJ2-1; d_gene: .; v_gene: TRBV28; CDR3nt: TGTGCCAGCAGCCTTTCTGACATAGCTAGCTATGAGCAGTTCTTC; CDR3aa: CASSLSDIASYEQFF
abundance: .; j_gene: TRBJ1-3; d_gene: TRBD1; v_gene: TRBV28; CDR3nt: TGTGCCAGCAGTGAGGGGGGAGACAGGGGGAATCCTGGAAACACCATATATTTT; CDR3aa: CASSEGGDRGNPGNTIYF
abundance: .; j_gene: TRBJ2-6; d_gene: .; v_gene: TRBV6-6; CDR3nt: TGTGCCAGCAGCCCCAGTCCTGGGGCCAACGTCCTGACTTTC; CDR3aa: CASSPSPGANVLTF
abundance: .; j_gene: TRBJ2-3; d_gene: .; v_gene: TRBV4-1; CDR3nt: TGCGCCAGCAGCCAAGATCGTCGTCCGGGCCGCACAGATACGCAGTATTTT; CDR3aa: CASSQDRRPGRTDTQYF
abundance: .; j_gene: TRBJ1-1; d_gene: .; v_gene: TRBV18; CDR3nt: TGTGCCAGCTCACTCAGGGACACTGAAGCTTTCTTT; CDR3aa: CASSLRDTEAFF
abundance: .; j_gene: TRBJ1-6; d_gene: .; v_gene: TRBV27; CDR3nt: TGTGCCAGCAGTCTCGGACAGAGCCATGGTACACCCCTCCACTTT; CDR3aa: CASSLGQSHGTPLHF
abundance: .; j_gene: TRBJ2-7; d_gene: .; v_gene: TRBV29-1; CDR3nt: TGCATCGGGGCAGATAACCCTTCCAGAGGGCAGTACTTC; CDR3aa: CIGADNPSRGQYF
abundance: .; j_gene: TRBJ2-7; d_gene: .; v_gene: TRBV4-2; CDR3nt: TGTGCCAGCAGCCAAGATGCATTCACAGGTCCAGGACAGACCTCCTACGAGCAGTACTTC; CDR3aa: CASSQDAFTGPGQTSYEQYF
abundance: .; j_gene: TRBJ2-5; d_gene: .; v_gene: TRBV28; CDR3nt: TGTGCCAGCAGCTCCCCGACAGACCTCCGGGAGACCCAGTACTTC; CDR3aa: CASSSPTDLRETQYF
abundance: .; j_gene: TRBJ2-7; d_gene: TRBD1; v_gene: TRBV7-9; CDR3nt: TGTGCCAGCAGCTCGAACAGGGGTCTAGGCGAGCAGTACTTC; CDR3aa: CASSSNRGLGEQYF
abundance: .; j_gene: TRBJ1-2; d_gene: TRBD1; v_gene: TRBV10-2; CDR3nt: TGCGCCAGCAGTGAGCCCGAATACAGGGGCGGCTATGGCTACACCTTC; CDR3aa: CASSEPEYRGGYGYTF
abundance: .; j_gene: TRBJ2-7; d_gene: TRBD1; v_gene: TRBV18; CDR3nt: TGTGCCAGCTCACCACTTCAAGGGACAGGGTTCGACGAGCAGTACTTC; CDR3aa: CASSPLQGTGFDEQYF
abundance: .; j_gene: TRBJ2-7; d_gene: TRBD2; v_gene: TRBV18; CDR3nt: TGTGCCAGCTCACCTAAAGGGACTACCAGTTCCACCCTCTACGAGCAGTACTTC; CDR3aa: CASSPKGTTSSTLYEQYF
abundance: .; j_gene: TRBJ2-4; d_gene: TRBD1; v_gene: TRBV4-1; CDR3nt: TGCGCCAGCAGGCCTAATATTTGGGACAGGGGGCTCGGGGGGATAGCCAAAAACATTCAGTACTTC; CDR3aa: CASRPNIWDRGLGGIAKNIQYF
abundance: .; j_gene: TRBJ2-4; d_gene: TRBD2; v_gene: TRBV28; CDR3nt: TGTGCCAGCAGTGGTGCTAGCGGTAGGAACATTCAGTACTTC; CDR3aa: CASSGASGRNIQYF
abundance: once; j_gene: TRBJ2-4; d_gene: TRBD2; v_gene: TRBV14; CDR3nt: TGTGCCAGCAGCCAAGGCCGGGGGGGGCAAAACATTCAGTACTTC; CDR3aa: CASSQGRGGQNIQYF
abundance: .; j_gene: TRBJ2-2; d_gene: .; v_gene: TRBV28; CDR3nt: TGTGCCAGCAGTTCCGCCCCGGGTGCCGGGGAGCTGTTTTTT; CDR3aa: CASSSAPGAGELFF
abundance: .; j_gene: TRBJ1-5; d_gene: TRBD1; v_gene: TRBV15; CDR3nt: TGTGCCACCAGCGCGGGACAGTCTAATCAGCCCCAGCATTTT; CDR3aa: CATSAGQSNQPQHF
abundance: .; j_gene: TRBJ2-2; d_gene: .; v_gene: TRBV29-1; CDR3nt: TGCAGCGTTGGCACCCTGGGACTTGGGAACACCGGGGAGCTGTTTTTT; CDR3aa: CSVGTLGLGNTGELFF
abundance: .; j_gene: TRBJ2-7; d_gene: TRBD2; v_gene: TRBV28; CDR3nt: TGTGCCAGCACCGCGACAGTAGCGGGAGGGCCGTACGAGCAGTACTTC; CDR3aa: CASTATVAGGPYEQYF
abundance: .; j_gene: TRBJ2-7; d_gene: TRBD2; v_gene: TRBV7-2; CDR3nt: TGTGCCAGCAGTTACTCGACGCCTAGCGGCAGCTCCTACGAGCAGTACTTC; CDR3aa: CASSYSTPSGSSYEQYF
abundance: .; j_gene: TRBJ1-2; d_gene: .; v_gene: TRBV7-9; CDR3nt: TGTGCCAGCAGCTTAGGCCAGAAGGAAAGGGGCTACACCTTC; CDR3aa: CASSLGQKERGYTF
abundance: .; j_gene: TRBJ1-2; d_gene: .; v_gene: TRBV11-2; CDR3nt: TGTGCCAGCAGCCCGACAGTAAAAAACTCCGGCTCTGGGGGCTACACCTTC; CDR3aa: CASSPTVKNSGSGGYTF
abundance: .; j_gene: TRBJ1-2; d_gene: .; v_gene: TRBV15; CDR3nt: TGTGCCACCAGCAGAGAACTTAGAGGGGCTCGCGGCTACACCTTC; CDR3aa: CATSRELRGARGYTF
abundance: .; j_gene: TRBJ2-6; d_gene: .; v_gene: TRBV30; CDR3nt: TGTGCCTGCAGGAGGGGACTCACCAGCTCTGGGGCCAACGTCCTGACTTTC; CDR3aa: CACRRGLTSSGANVLTF
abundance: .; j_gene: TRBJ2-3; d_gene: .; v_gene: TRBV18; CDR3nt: TGTGCCAGCTCACGACCGAGCACAGATACGCAGTATTTT; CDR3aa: CASSRPSTDTQYF
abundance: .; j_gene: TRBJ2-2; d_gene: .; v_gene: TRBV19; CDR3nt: TGTGCCAGTAGTGTCGGACAGCTCACCGGGGAGCTGTTTTTT; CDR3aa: CASSVGQLTGELFF
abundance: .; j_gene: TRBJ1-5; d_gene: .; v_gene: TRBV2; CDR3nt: TGTGCCAGTCGGGGACTAAAACCAGGGGTGGCGGATCAGCCCCAGCATTTT; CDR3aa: CASRGLKPGVADQPQHF
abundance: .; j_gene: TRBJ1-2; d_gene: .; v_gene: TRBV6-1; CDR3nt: TGTGCCAGCAGGACCGGGGGGTTTAAGGAATATGGCTACACCTTC; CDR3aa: CASRTGGFKEYGYTF
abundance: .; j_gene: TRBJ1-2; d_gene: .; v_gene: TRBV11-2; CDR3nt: TGTGCCAGCAGCTTAGCGGTGGGGCCCAACTATGGCTACACCTTC; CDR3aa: CASSLAVGPNYGYTF
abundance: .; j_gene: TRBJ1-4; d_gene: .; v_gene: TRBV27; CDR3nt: TGTGCCAGCAGTTGGCGGGGCAACAATGAAAAACTGTTTTTT; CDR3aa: CASSWRGNNEKLFF